This paragraph covers one T cell receptor (beta chain) sequence. Its cognate antigen is unknown. These data are taken from a study of regulatory dendritic cells for organ transplantation. Study results and limitations: Memory CD8+ T cells were the most oligoclonal; naive cells were highly diverse. Regulatory dendritic cells appeared to expand memory CD8+ clones less than mature ones.

Sorted subsets were CFSE-labeled and cultured approximately 5 days with allogeneic dendritic cells. FACS sorted CD4+ or CD8+ T cells into CD45RA+ naive and CD45RO+ memory. Produced via immunoSEQ multiplex PCR; TCRdb's table is partial and in-frame only. The repertoire has approximately 12,000 clones, 70% to 80% of them found once; the top ten carry 0.63%. With V trimmed by 4 bases and J by 7 bases, 3 bases remained unmatched. Germline values: CDR1 LNHDA, CDR2 SQIVND (reference sequence). The CDR3 is 14 amino acids. The TCR originated in a human donor in good health. The V call is TRBV19, the J call TRBJ2-1, with 11 bases aligning to TRBD1. The sequencing input was naive CD4+ T cells from blood cultured with regulatory dendritic cells. Subset reported: CD45RA+ naive T cells. The CDR3 reads CASSRDRGINEQFF. The CDR3 DNA reads TGTGCCAGTAGTAGGGACAGGGGGATTAATGAGCAGTTCTTC.